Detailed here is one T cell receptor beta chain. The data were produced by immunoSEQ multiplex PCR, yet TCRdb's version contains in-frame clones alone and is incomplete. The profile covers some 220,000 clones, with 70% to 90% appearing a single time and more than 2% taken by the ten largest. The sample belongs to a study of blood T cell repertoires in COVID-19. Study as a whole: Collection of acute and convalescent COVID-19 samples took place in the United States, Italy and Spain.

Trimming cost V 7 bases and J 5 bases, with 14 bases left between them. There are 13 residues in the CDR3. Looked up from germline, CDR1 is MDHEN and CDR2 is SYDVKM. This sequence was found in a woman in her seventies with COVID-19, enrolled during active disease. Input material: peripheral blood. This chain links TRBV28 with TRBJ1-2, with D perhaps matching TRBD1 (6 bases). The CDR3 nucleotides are TGTGCCAGCACTAATACGAGGGGGTATGGCTACACCTTC. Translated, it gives CASTNTRGYGYTF.